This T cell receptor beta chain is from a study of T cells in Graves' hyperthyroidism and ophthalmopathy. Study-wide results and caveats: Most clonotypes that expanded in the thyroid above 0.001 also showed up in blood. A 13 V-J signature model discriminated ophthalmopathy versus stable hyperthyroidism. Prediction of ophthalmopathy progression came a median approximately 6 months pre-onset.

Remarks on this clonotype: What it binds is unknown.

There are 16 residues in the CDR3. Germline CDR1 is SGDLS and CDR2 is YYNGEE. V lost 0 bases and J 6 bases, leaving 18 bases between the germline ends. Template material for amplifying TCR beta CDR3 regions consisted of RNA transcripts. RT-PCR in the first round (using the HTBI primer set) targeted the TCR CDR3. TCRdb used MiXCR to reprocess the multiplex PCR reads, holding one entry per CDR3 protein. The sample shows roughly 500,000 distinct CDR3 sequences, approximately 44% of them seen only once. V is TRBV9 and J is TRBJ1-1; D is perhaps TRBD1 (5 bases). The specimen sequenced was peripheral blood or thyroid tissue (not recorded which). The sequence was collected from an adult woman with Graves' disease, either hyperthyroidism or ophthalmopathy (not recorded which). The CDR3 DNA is TGTGCCAGCAGCGTAGCTCCTACTAAGGGGCTAGCTGAAGCTTTCTTT. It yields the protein CASSVAPTKGLAEAFF.